The 4 T cell receptor beta chains presented below share a single source sample, sequenced in a study of blood T cells in healthy people across ages. A sample-barcoded 5' primer and a J-beta primer mix were used in a second PCR of roughly 6 to 12 cycles. One entry per CDR3 protein results from TCRdb running MiXCR on the 5' RACE reads. The data contain about 640,000 distinct CDR3 sequences, approximately 40% of them seen just once; the ten biggest clones take up approximately 31%. The sequencing sample was made of blood. All receptors come from an older man in good health.

As to this clonotype: This clone may be a read error of a much larger clone one base away. This chain connects TRBV10-1 to TRBJ2-3; tentative D call: TRBD1 (5 bases). Trimming removed 3 bases from V and 8 bases from J, with 21 bases in between. The CDR3 contains 16 residues. CDR1 is WNHNN, CDR2 SYGVQD, per germline (reference sequence). The CDR3 nucleotides are TGCGCCAGCAGTGATCGATCTGGGGCTTCAGTTCGTACGCAGTATTTT. Encoded protein: CASSDRSGASVRTQYF.

This clonotype appeared many times. The J gene is TRBJ2-1, the V gene TRBV5-1; 8 bases match TRBD1. The germline CDR1 and CDR2 sequences are SGHRS and YFSETQ. The CDR3 has 16 residues. J was trimmed by 5 bases and V by 2 bases; bases with no gene match: 9. Here the CDR3 reads CASSFRGDRIDNEQFF. In nucleotides, the CDR3 is TGCGCCAGCAGCTTTAGAGGGGACAGGATTGACAATGAGCAGTTCTTC.

This clonotype was counted a single time. The chain employs TRBV9 and TRBJ2-3; possibly TRBD2 for D (5 bases). V was pared by 3 bases and J by 2 bases, with 16 bases between. CDR1 and CDR2 (germline): SGDLS, YYNGEE. CDR3 length: 16 amino acids. CDR3: CASSATTDSNTDTQYF. The DNA of the CDR3 is TGTGCCAGCAGCGCAACAACGGACTCGAACACAGATACGCAGTATTTT.

This sequence joins TRBV4-3 and TRBJ1-2, with 7 bases identical to TRBD1. This CDR3 has 15 amino acids. The V and J ends lost 3 bases and 1 base, in that order; junction bases with no gene match: 5. The germline V gene encodes CDR1 LGHNA and CDR2 YSLEER. The CDR3 DNA follows: TGCGCCAGCAGCCACGACAGGGATTTTAACTATGGCTACACCTTC. Its protein product is CASSHDRDFNYGYTF.